Listed below are T cell receptor beta chains from one sample, sequenced in a study of patients and donors after allogeneic stem cell transplantation. From the RT-PCR reads, TCRdb called clonotypes with MiXCR, one entry per CDR3 protein. This sample has 150,000 to 200,000 distinct CDR3 sequences, with approximately 28% found just once. Sequenced sample: blood, either unsorted or a sorted T cell fraction (not recorded which). The receptors originated from a human donor who was either an allogeneic HSCT recipient or a stem cell or donor lymphocyte infusion donor (not recorded which). It is not recorded whose cells these are; they may come from a transplant donor. Both conserved end residues are part of each CDR3. D genes are given only for firm matches. Expanded clones are given a class, and other clones once, few, many or no size at all.

j_gene,d_gene,abundance,v_gene,CDR3nt,CDR3aa
TRBJ2-2,TRBD1,NA,TRBV10-3,TGTGCCATCAGTGAGGGACAGGGATCCGGGGAGCTGTTTTTT,CAISEGQGSGELFF
TRBJ1-3,NA,NA,TRBV12-3/TRBV12-4,TGTGCCAGCATTTTTACGGGGTCGGGAAACACCATATATTTT,CASIFTGSGNTIYF
TRBJ2-7,TRBD1,NA,TRBV28,TGTGCCAGCAGTCCAATGACAGGGGACTACGAGCAGTACTTC,CASSPMTGDYEQYF
TRBJ2-7,NA,NA,TRBV19,TGTGCCAGTAGTATATCGCCAGGCCCCTACGAGCAGTACTTC,CASSISPGPYEQYF
TRBJ2-1,TRBD1,few,TRBV5-6,TGTGCCAGCAGCACCGGGACAGGTTCTTACAATGAGCAGTTCTTC,CASSTGTGSYNEQFF
TRBJ2-1,NA,NA,TRBV27,TGTGCCAGCAGCGGGAAATGGGCTGAGCAGTTCTTC,CASSGKWAEQFF
TRBJ1-1,TRBD1,NA,TRBV7-9,TGTGCCAGCAGTCCCTTCGGGACAGGGAGATCCCTGGGCACTGAAGCTTTCTTT,CASSPFGTGRSLGTEAFF
TRBJ1-5,NA,NA,TRBV19,TGTGCCAGTATAGGTGCCCACAATCAGCCCCAGCATTTT,CASIGAHNQPQHF
TRBJ2-2,NA,NA,TRBV6-4,TGTGCCAGCAGTGACCGAGTCACCGGGGAGCTGTTTTTT,CASSDRVTGELFF
TRBJ2-5,TRBD2,few,TRBV5-6,TGTGCCAGCAGCTTGGGACTAGCGGGAGGGCTTGAGACCCAGTACTTC,CASSLGLAGGLETQYF
TRBJ2-1,TRBD2,NA,TRBV27,TGTGCCAGCAGTCTTCCTAGCGGGAGCAATGAGCAGTTCTTC,CASSLPSGSNEQFF
TRBJ2-4,TRBD1,NA,TRBV10-2,TGCGCCAGCACGGGGCAGGGGGAAAACATTCAGTACTTC,CASTGQGENIQYF
TRBJ2-7,TRBD2,NA,TRBV12-3/TRBV12-4,TGTGCCAGCAGTATAGCGGGAGTTCCCTACGAGCAGTACTTC,CASSIAGVPYEQYF
TRBJ2-3,NA,few,TRBV12-3/TRBV12-4,TGTGCCAGCAGTTTCGGACCAGATACGCAGTATTTT,CASSFGPDTQYF
TRBJ1-2,NA,NA,TRBV30,TGTGCCTGGAGTTTGACAGGAAGGCACTATGGCTACACCTTC,CAWSLTGRHYGYTF
TRBJ2-7,NA,few,TRBV12-3/TRBV12-4,TGTGCCAGCAGTTTAAAAGGTTTGACTCGCTACGAGCAGTACTTC,CASSLKGLTRYEQYF
TRBJ2-7,NA,NA,TRBV29-1,TGCAGCGTTGGAGGAGGGCGCTCCTACGAGCAGTACTTC,CSVGGGRSYEQYF
TRBJ1-1,NA,many,TRBV7-9,TGTGCCAGCAGCTTACCCGGGACATTTAACACTGAAGCTTTCTTT,CASSLPGTFNTEAFF
TRBJ2-3,NA,NA,TRBV7-3,TGTGCCAGCAGCTTGTTGAGTAATAGGGCAGGGGGGAGCACAGATACGCAGTATTTT,CASSLLSNRAGGSTDTQYF
TRBJ2-5,NA,NA,TRBV11-1,TGTGCCAGCAGCTTAAAACGAGAGACCCAGTACTTC,CASSLKRETQYF
TRBJ2-1,NA,NA,TRBV7-7,TGTGCTAGCAGCCCTTGGACGGAAAACAATGAGCAGTTCTTC,CASSPWTENNEQFF
TRBJ2-5,NA,NA,TRBV18,TGTGCCAGCTCACCACCTCTGTCGATGGGATTCCAAGAGACCCAGTACTTC,CASSPPLSMGFQETQYF
TRBJ2-7,NA,NA,TRBV18,TGTGCCAGCTCACCATCGTTAACAGGATCATACGAGCAGTACTTC,CASSPSLTGSYEQYF
TRBJ2-7,NA,NA,TRBV10-3,TGTGCCACCCAAGTATACGGGGTTTACGAGCAGTACTTC,CATQVYGVYEQYF
TRBJ2-5,NA,NA,TRBV29-1,TGCAGCGGATCGGACCAGTACTTC,CSGSDQYF
TRBJ2-7,TRBD2,few,TRBV27,TGTGCCAGTGCTAGCGGGAGGTCCATGTCCTACGAGCAGTACTTC,CASASGRSMSYEQYF
TRBJ1-5,NA,NA,TRBV11-2,TGTGCCAGCAGCCGACGGACAGACAGAGATCAGCCCCAGCATTTT,CASSRRTDRDQPQHF
TRBJ1-2,TRBD1,NA,TRBV11-2,TGTGCCAGCAGCTCGGACAGGGCGCATGGCTACACCTTC,CASSSDRAHGYTF
TRBJ2-1,NA,NA,TRBV5-6,TGTGCCAGCAGCTTGGCTGGGCGGGAGCAGTTCTTC,CASSLAGREQFF
TRBJ2-1,TRBD2,NA,TRBV6-1,TGTGCCAGCAAGCGGGAGTATCACAATGAGCAGTTCTTC,CASKREYHNEQFF
TRBJ2-1,NA,NA,TRBV5-1,TGCGCCAGCAGTAAGGGGACTTACCCCTACAATGAGCAGTTCTTC,CASSKGTYPYNEQFF
TRBJ2-3,TRBD2,NA,TRBV18,TGTGCCAGCTCACCTCCTAGCGGGACTAGCACAGATACGCAGTATTTT,CASSPPSGTSTDTQYF
TRBJ2-5,NA,NA,TRBV5-6,TGTGCCAGCAGCCCTGGACCAAACCGGAGGACCCAGTACTTC,CASSPGPNRRTQYF
TRBJ2-1,TRBD2,few,TRBV27,TGTGCCAGCAGTCCGAGCGGGAGGGACTACAATGAGCAGTTCTTC,CASSPSGRDYNEQFF
TRBJ2-1,NA,NA,TRBV20-1,TGCAGTGCGGACGAACAGGGGACTTGGACCTACAATGAGCAGTTCTTC,CSADEQGTWTYNEQFF
TRBJ2-1,NA,few,TRBV9,TGTGCCAGCAGCGTAGTCGTAGGGGAGAGGGATGAGCAGTTCTTC,CASSVVVGERDEQFF
TRBJ1-4,NA,few,TRBV28,TGTGCCAGCAGCATGCCAGGGGCCCTTAATGAAAAACTGTTTTTT,CASSMPGALNEKLFF
TRBJ1-5,NA,few,TRBV27,TGTGCCAGCAAGACGGGGGCTAGCAATCAGCCCCAGCATTTT,CASKTGASNQPQHF
TRBJ1-2,NA,many,TRBV5-8,TGTGCCAGCACCGTTACAGCGACCCGCTATGGCTACACCTTC,CASTVTATRYGYTF
TRBJ2-7,NA,few,TRBV29-1,TGCAGCGTTGAAGAACCCGGAGGTCCCTACGAGCAGTACTTC,CSVEEPGGPYEQYF
TRBJ2-7,TRBD1,NA,TRBV5-1,TGCGCCAGCAGCCACGCCCCGCCGGGACAGGGGACCTACGAGCAGTACTTC,CASSHAPPGQGTYEQYF
TRBJ1-1,TRBD1,few,TRBV11-3,TGTGCCACCGCTTCGGGCCCTGACAGGGTAAGGAACACTGAAGCTTTCTTT,CATASGPDRVRNTEAFF
TRBJ2-3,TRBD2,NA,TRBV29-1,TGCAGCGTTGAAGGCGCTAGCGGGGTAGATACGCAGTATTTT,CSVEGASGVDTQYF
TRBJ2-5,NA,NA,TRBV7-9,TGTGCCAGCAGCTTAGTGGGACAACAAGAGACCCAGTACTTC,CASSLVGQQETQYF
TRBJ1-4,TRBD1,NA,TRBV29-1,TGCAGCGTTGAAGGGTACAGGGGAGGCCCAACTAATGAAAAACTGTTTTTT,CSVEGYRGGPTNEKLFF
TRBJ2-3,TRBD1,NA,TRBV7-2,TGTGCCAGCAGCCTAGACAGGGTGGCAGATACGCAGTATTTT,CASSLDRVADTQYF
TRBJ2-3,NA,NA,TRBV6-6,TGTGCCAGCAGTTACTCTAGGCCGGGGCTCACAGATACGCAGTATTTT,CASSYSRPGLTDTQYF
TRBJ2-1,TRBD2,few,TRBV7-3,TGTGCCAGCAGCTCCCTAGCGGGAGGCAGGAATGAGCAGTTCTTC,CASSSLAGGRNEQFF
TRBJ2-2,TRBD2,few,TRBV4-1,TGCGCCAGCAGCCAAGGGCCAACTAGCGGGAGCTCCATAGACGGGGAGCTGTTTTTT,CASSQGPTSGSSIDGELFF
TRBJ2-1,TRBD2,once,TRBV10-2,TGCGCCAGCAGTGGACCTAGCGGGACTTACAATGAGCAGTTCTTC,CASSGPSGTYNEQFF
TRBJ1-6,NA,NA,TRBV7-9,TGTGCCAGCAGCTTAGAGGGGGGCCGAAGCTCCTATAATTCACCCCTCCACTTT,CASSLEGGRSSYNSPLHF
TRBJ2-1,TRBD1,NA,TRBV7-7,TGTGCTAGCAGCTTAGGGGGGACAGGTCCTTACAATGAGCAGTTCTTC,CASSLGGTGPYNEQFF
TRBJ2-3,TRBD2,NA,TRBV7-3,TGTGCCAGCAGCATGAAGAGCGGGAGTACAGATACGCAGTATTTT,CASSMKSGSTDTQYF
TRBJ2-2,TRBD1,NA,TRBV25-1,TGTGCCAGCAGGGGGGACAGGGGGCACGGGGAGCTGTTTTTT,CASRGDRGHGELFF
TRBJ1-1,TRBD1,many,TRBV27,TGTGCCAGCAGTCCACAGGGGGGCACTGAAGCTTTCTTT,CASSPQGGTEAFF
TRBJ2-3,NA,few,TRBV20-1,TGCAGTGCTAGTACAACCGGGACATCTTGGGATACGCAGTATTTT,CSASTTGTSWDTQYF
TRBJ2-1,TRBD2,NA,TRBV4-1,TGCGCCACCCGACTAGCGGTAGTCTACAATGAGCAGTTCTTC,CATRLAVVYNEQFF